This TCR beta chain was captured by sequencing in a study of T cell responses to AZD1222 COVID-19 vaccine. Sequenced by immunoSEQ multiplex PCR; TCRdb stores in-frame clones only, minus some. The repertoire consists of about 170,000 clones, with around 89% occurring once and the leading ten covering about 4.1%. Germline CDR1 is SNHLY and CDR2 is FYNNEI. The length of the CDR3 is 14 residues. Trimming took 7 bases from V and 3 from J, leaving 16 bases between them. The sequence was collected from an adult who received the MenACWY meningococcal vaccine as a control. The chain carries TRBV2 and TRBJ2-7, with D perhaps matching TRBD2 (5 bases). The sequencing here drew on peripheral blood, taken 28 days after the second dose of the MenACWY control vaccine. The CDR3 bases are TGTGCCAGCACCCTGAGGGCGGAAGACTACGAGCAGTACTTC. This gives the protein CASTLRAEDYEQYF.